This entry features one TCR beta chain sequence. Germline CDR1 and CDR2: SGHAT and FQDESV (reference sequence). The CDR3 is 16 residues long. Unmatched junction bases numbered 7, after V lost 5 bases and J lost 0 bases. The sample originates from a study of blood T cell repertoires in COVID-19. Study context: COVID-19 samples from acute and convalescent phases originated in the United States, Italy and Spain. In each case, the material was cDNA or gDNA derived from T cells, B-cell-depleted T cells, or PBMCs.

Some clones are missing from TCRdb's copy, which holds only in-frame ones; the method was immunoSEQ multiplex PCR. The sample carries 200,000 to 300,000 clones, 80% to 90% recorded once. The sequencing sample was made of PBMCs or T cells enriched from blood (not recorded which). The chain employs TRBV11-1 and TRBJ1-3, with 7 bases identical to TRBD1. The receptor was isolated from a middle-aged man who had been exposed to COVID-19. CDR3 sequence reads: CASSARTGRSGNTIYF. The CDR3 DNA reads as TGTGCCAGCAGCGCTAGGACAGGCCGCTCTGGAAACACCATATATTTT.